This T cell receptor (beta chain) was found in a study of cytomegalovirus exposure and HLA in healthy donors. Study-level background: Sequencing of about 179 million T cells in an earlier analysis found around 110 million unique TCR beta sequences.

In its sample, this clone was seen once. The target antigen is unknown. General study findings and limits: CMV serostatus was the sole immune exposure information available.

PCR was performed using 60 Vbeta and 13 Jbeta primers. Using immunoSEQ multiplex PCR, the repertoire was profiled, and TCRdb retains in-frame clones only, with some absent. The sample holds 70,000 to 80,000 clones, around 80% seen once. The sequencing input was PBMCs. The clonotype comes from a man aged 18 to 29 in good health and CMV-seronegative.

The CDR3 DNA is TGTGCCAGCAGTTACTCCCGCGACAGCTTACAGCCCCAGCATTTT. This encodes CASSYSRDSLQPQHF. The chain links TRBV6-5 to TRBJ1-5; weak D call: TRBD1 (5 bases). Germline lookup yields CDR1 MNHEY and CDR2 SVGAGI. The V end lost 0 bases, the J end lost 7 bases, and 13 bases lay between the germline ends. There are 15 residues in the CDR3.